The 9 T cell receptor beta chains in this list originate from one sample, sequenced in a study of cytomegalovirus exposure and HLA in healthy donors. PCR was performed using 60 Vbeta and 13 Jbeta primers. Sequencing was performed with immunoSEQ multiplex PCR; in TCRdb, only in-frame clones are kept and a portion is missing. The table has around 190,000 clones, around 77% seen once. The sample was PBMCs. The receptors originated from a man aged 55 to 70 in good health and CMV-seronegative.

V is TRBV19 and J is TRBJ2-5; 12 bases align to TRBD2. V was pared by 2 bases and J by 4 bases, with 11 bases of the junction left unmatched. There are 18 residues in the CDR3. The germline CDR1 and CDR2 sequences are LNHDA and SQIVND (reference sequence). DNA for the CDR3: TGTGCCAGTAGTATACGTTTGACTAGCGGGAGTAGGGGAGAGACCCAGTACTTC. Residues: CASSIRLTSGSRGETQYF.

The V gene is TRBV7-8, the J gene TRBJ2-1; no firm D call. V was cut by 1 base and J by 4 bases, with 11 bases left in between. CDR1 and CDR2 (germline): SGHVS, FQNEAQ. There are 15 residues in the CDR3. The CDR3 DNA follows: TGTGCCAGCAGCTTAGTTTGGGCCGATTACAATGAGCAGTTCTTC. Its protein is CASSLVWADYNEQFF.

The rearrangement uses TRBV2 and TRBJ1-1, with TRBD1 as a possible D gene (5 bases). Trimming removed 5 bases from V and 7 bases from J, with 17 bases in between. Germline V gene lookup returns CDR1 SNHLY and CDR2 FYNNEI. The CDR3 is 14 residues long. CDR3 nucleotide sequence: TGTGCCAGCAGTATGCAGGGAGGGAGTGTTGAAGCTTTCTTT. It encodes CASSMQGGSVEAFF.

The chain carries TRBV4-1 and TRBJ1-1; no reliable D call. CDR1 is MGHRA and CDR2 is YSYEKL in the germline V gene. The CDR3 runs to 17 residues. The V and J ends lost 0 bases and 6 bases respectively, with 20 bases between them. CDR3 region: CASSQEWSGVRYPEAFF. CDR3 DNA sequence: TGCGCCAGCAGCCAAGAATGGAGCGGAGTGAGATACCCTGAAGCTTTCTTT.

The chain links TRBV2 to TRBJ1-2, with D possibly TRBD1 on 5 matching bases. The CDR3 consists of 15 residues. Between the trimmed V and J ends, which lost 6 bases and 2 bases, there was a span of 16 bases. Germline-derived CDR1 and CDR2 are SNHLY and FYNNEI. The CDR3 region has the DNA TGTGCCAGCAGCGACCCGAGCCGGGGGAACTATGGCTACACCTTC. Amino acids: CASSDPSRGNYGYTF.

The chain couples TRBV9 to TRBJ2-6, with 8 nucleotides matching TRBD1. Germline loops: CDR1 SGDLS, CDR2 YYNGEE. The CDR3 runs 21 residues. The ends lost 4 bases at V and 0 bases at J; junction bases unmatched: 18. This chain's CDR3 is CASSIRYPGQETSSGANVLTF. DNA for the CDR3: TGTGCCAGCAGCATACGCTACCCGGGACAGGAAACGAGCTCTGGGGCCAACGTCCTGACTTTC.

This clone was counted a few times. This rearrangement joins TRBV4-2 to TRBJ1-4; TRBD1 is a possible D gene (5 bases). CDR1 is LGHNA, CDR2 YNFKEQ, per germline. This CDR3 has 16 residues. V was pared by 1 base and J by 0 bases, with 9 bases between. DNA of the CDR3: TGTGCCAGCAGCCAAGTTCAGGGAACAACTAATGAAAAACTGTTTTTT. This sequence encodes CASSQVQGTTNEKLFF.

The chain couples TRBV7-2 to TRBJ1-4; a weak D match, TRBD1 (5 bases). CDR1 and CDR2 from the germline V gene are SGHTA and FQGNSA. V gave up 1 base and J gave up 1 base, with 13 bases separating them. The CDR3 loop spans 17 amino acids. The CDR3 DNA reads as TGTGCCAGCAGCTTAGGAGGCGCGGGGGGAACTAATGAAAAACTGTTTTTT. It translates to CASSLGGAGGTNEKLFF. Combining the CDR3 with reference TRBV7-2 and TRBJ1-4 gives the whole variable domain GAGVSQSPSNKVTEKGKDVELRCDPISGHTALYWYRQSLGQGLEFLIYFQGNSAPDKSGLPSDRFSAERTGGSVSTLTIQRTQQEDSAVYLCASSLGGAGGTNEKLFFGSGTQLSVL.

The genes are TRBV11-2 and TRBJ2-6; TRBD1 is a possible D gene (6 bases). V lost 8 bases and J 2 bases, leaving 10 bases between the germline ends. Germline values: CDR1 SGHAT, CDR2 FQNNGV. The CDR3 covers 14 residues. Written as DNA, the CDR3 is TGTGCCAGCCAGCGGACAGCTGGGGCCAACGTCCTGACTTTC. Protein: CASQRTAGANVLTF. The variable domain in full, completed from reference TRBV11-2 and TRBJ2-6, reads EAGVAQSPRYKIIEKRQSVAFWCNPISGHATLYWYQQILGQGPKLLIQFQNNGVVDDSQLPKDRFSAERLKGVDSTLKIQPAKLEDSAVYLCASQRTAGANVLTFGAGSRLTVL.